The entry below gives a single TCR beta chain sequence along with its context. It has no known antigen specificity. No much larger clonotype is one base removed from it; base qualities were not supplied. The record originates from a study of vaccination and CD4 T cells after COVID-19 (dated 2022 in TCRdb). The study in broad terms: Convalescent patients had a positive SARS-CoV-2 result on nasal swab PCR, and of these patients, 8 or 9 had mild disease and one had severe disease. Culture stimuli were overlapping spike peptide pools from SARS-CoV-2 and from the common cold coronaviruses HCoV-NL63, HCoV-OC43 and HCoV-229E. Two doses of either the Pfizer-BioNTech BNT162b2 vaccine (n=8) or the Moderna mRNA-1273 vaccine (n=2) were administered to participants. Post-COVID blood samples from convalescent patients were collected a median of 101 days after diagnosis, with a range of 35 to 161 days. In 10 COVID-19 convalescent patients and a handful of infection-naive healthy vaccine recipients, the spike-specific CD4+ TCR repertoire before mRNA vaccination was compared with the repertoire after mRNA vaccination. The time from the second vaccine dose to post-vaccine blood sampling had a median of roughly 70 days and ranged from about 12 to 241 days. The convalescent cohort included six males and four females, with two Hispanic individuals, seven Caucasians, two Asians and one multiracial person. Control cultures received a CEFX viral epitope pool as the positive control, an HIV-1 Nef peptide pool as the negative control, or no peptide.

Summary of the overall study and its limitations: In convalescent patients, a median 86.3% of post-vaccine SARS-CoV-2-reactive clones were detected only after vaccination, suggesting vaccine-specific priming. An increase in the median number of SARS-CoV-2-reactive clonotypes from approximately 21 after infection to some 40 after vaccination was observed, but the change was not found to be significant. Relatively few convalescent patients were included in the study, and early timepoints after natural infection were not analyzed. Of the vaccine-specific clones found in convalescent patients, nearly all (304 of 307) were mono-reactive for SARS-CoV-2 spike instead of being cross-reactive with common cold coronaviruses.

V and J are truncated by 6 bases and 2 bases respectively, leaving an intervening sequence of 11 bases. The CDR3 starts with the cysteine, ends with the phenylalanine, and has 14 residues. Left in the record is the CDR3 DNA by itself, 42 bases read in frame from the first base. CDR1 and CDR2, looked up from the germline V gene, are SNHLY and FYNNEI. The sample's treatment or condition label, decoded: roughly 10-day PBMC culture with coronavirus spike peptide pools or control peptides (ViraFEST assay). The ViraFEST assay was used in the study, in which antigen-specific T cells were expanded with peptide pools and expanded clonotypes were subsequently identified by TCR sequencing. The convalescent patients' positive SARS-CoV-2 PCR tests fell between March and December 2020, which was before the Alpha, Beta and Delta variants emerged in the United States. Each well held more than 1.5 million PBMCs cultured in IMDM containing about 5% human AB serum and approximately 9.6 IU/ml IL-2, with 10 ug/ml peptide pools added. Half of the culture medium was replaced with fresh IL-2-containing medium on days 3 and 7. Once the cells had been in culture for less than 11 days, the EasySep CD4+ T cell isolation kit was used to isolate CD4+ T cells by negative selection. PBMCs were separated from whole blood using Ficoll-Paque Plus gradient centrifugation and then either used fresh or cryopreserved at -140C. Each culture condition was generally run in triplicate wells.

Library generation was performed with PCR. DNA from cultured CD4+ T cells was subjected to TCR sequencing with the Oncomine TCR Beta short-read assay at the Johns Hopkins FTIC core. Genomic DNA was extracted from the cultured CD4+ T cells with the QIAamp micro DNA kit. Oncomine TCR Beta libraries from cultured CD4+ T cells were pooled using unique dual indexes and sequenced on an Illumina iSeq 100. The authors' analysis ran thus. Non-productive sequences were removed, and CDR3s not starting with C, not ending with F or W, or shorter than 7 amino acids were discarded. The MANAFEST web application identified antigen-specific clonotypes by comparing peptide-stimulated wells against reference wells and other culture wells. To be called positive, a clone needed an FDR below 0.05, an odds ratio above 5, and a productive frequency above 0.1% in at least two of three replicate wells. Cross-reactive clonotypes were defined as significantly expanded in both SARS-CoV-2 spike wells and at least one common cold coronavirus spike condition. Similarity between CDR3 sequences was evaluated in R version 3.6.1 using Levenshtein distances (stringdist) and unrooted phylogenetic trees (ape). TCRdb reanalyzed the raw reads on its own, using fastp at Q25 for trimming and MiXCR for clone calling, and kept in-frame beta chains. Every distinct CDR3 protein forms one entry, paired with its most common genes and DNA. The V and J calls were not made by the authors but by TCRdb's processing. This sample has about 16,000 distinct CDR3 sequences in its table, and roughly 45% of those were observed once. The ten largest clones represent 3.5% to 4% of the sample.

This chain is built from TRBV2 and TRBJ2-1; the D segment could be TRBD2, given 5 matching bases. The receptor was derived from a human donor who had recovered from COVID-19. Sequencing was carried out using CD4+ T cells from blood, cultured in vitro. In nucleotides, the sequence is TGTGCCAGCAGCGCCGGTAGCGCCTACAATGAGCAGTTCTTC. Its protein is CASSAGSAYNEQFF.